This note documents a single T cell receptor beta chain sequence. The antigen is undetermined. This sample is part of a study of vaccination effects on CD4 cells after COVID-19. Antigen-specific CD4+ T cells were expanded (with viral peptide pools) by the ViraFEST assay ahead of sequencing. Cells that had been cultured for less than eleven days were the source of isolated CD4+ T cells. Every participant took two doses of the BNT162b2 or mRNA-1273 vaccine. Testing of the vaccine recipients showed negative nucleocapsid antibodies and no prior SARS-CoV-2 infection. Half-medium changes using IL-2 medium occurred on days 3 and 7. Here immunoSEQ multiplex PCR was the method, and the copy in TCRdb shows in-frame clones only, minus some. The table shows around 69,000 clones, with roughly 81% occurring only once. Broader study findings: Clones arising from infection and from vaccination showed marked clonal contraction late after vaccination.

The CDR3 extends over 13 amino acids. The V and J ends lost 6 bases and 3 bases, in that order; junction bases with no gene match: 3. Germline V gene lookup returns CDR1 SQVTM and CDR2 ANQGSEA. The chain combines TRBV29-1 with TRBJ1-1, with 11 bases aligning to TRBD1. The clonotype originates from a human donor who received a COVID-19 vaccine. Sequencing was performed on CD4+ T cells from PBMCs cultured with HCoV-229E spike peptides, taken after COVID-19 vaccination. The CDR3 loop reads CSVPGQGDTEAFF. DNA of the CDR3: TGCAGCGTCCCGGGACAGGGGGACACTGAAGCTTTCTTT.